These T cell receptor beta chains were read from a single sample in a study of CD8 T cells in ankylosing spondylitis. TCRdb reanalysed the 5' RACE reads using MiXCR and keeps one entry per CDR3 protein. In the table there are about 140,000 distinct CDR3 sequences, roughly a third of which are singletons. Sequenced: synovial fluid, either unsorted or a sorted T cell fraction (not recorded which). These receptors all stem from a male donor with ankylosing spondylitis. Both conserved end residues are part of each CDR3. A D gene is named only where the DNA matches it firmly. Clone size is given for some rows only: seen once, a few or many times, or a class if the clone is expanded.

d_call	clone_size	j_call	v_call	cdr3_nt	cdr3_aa
.	.	TRBJ1-1	TRBV3-1	TGTGCCAGCAGCCAAGGAGGGGGGGCGGGAGGAGCTTTCTTT	CASSQGGGAGGAFF
TRBD2	few	TRBJ2-4	TRBV6-1	TGTGCCAGCAGTGCCGGGACTAGCGGGGGGGCTGCCAAAAACATTCAGTACTTC	CASSAGTSGGAAKNIQYF
.	.	TRBJ1-5	TRBV20-1	TGCAGTGCTAGAGGAGGGACGGGCAATCAGCCCCAGCATTTT	CSARGGTGNQPQHF
.	.	TRBJ2-1	TRBV5-1	TGCGCCAGCAGCTTGGTTCCGGGGGGCCACAATGAGCAGTTCTTC	CASSLVPGGHNEQFF
TRBD2	.	TRBJ2-1	TRBV12-3/TRBV12-4	TGTGCCAGCAGTTTTGATCAGCGGGGGAGGGTCAATGAGCAGTTCTTC	CASSFDQRGRVNEQFF
TRBD2	.	TRBJ2-3	TRBV4-2	TGTGCCAGCAGCCAACTAGCGGGGGCTGCAGATACGCAGTATTTT	CASSQLAGAADTQYF
.	.	TRBJ2-7	TRBV28	TGTGCCAGCAGTTCACAAGGTAAATCGACCTACGAGCAGTACTTC	CASSSQGKSTYEQYF
TRBD1	many	TRBJ2-7	TRBV20-1	TGCAGTGCTAGAGCCGACAGGGGCGTCTACGAGCAGTACTTC	CSARADRGVYEQYF
.	few	TRBJ2-7	TRBV28	TGTGCCAGCAGGGGGACTGGGGCGCACTCCTACGAGCAGTACTTC	CASRGTGAHSYEQYF
.	.	TRBJ1-1	TRBV5-5	TGTGCCAGCAGCTTCGCGGCTAACACTGAAGCTTTCTTT	CASSFAANTEAFF